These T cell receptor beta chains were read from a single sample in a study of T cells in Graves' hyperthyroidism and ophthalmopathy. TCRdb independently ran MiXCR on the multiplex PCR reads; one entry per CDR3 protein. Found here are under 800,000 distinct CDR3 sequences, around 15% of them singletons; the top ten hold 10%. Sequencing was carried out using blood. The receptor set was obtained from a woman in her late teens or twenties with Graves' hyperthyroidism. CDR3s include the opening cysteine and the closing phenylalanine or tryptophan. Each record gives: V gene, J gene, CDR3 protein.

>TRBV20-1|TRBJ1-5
CSATPPNREGQPQHF
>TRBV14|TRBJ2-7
CASSQQTGRSNEQYF
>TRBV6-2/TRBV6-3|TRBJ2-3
CASSRGLAGVQRLDTQYF
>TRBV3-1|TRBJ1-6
CASSRYGAEGNSPLHF
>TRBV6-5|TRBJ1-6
CASSWDGNNSPLHF
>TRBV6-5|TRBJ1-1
CASSYSQGPFNTEAFF
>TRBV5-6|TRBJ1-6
CASSWMGTGASPLHF
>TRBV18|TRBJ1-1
CASSPHGGGTEAFF
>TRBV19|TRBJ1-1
CASSILAEAFF
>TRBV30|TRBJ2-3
CAWSVTSGSWDTQYF
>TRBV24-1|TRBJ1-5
CATSAGGSNQPQHF
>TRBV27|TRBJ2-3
CASSPGLLTDTQYF
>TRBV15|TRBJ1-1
CATSRGENTEAFF
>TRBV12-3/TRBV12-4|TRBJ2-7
CASSFGGTGRYEQYF
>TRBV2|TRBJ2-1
CASTTSGRGDEQFF
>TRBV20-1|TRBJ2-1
CSARLTSGSSYNEQFF
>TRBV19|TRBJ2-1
CASSIAGTGLDEQFF
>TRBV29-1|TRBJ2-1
CSVEARSSYNEQFF
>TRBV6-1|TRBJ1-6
CATSRQGNSPLHF
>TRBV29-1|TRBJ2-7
CSVEALSGTGIYEQYF
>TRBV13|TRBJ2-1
CASSLWSSDEQFF
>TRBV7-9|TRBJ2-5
CASSLLGGSSGQETQYF
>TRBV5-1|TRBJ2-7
CASSFRVGGYEQYF
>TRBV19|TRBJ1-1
CASSMLGRGEAFF
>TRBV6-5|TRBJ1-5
CASSYKGQGGNQPQHF
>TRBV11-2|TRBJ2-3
CASSIYSLGTDTQYF
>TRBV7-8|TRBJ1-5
CASSFGVGNNQPQHF
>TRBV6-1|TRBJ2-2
CASSPRGTSNTGELFF
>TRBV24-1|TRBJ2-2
CATSDSKRTGNTRELFF
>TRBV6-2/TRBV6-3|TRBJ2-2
CASRQQGADTGELFF
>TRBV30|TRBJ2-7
CAWSFGENEQYF
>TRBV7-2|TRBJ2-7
CASSPGLAATYEQYF
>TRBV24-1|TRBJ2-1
CATSDATSGSYNEQFF
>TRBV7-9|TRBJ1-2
CASNSGTGTNYGYTF
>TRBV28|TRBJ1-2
CASLIGGDYGYTF
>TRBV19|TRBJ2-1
CASSSSGRVTYNEQFF
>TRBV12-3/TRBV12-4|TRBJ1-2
CASSPWAGELYGYTF
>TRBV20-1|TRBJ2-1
CSASGPNSNNEQFF
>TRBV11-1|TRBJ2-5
CASSYLAGGGQETQYF
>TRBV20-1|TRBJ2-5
CSAPASNKGETQYF
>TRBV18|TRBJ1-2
CASSPQITGTENGYTF
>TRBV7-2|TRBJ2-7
CASSPGQFYEQYF
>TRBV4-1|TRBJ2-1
CASSQEPGSSYNEQFF
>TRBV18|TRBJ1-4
CASSLQGPKNEKLFF
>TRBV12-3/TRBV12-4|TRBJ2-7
CASGPSGRAFEQYF
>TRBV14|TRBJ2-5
CASSQGGKGKETQYF
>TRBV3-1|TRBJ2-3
CASSQGLAGTLGGTQYF
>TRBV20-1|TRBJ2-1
CSASGGGSYNEQFF
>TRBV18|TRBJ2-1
CASSPATSGVDNEQFF
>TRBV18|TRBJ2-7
CASSPPGLAGVAVYEQYF
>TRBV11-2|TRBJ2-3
CASSLFGTTRRATQYF
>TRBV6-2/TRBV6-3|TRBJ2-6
CASSYERASGANVLTF
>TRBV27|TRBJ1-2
CASRGGDRGDPYGYTF
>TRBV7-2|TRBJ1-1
CASSWTGLNTEAFF
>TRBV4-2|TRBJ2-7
CASSQELSTGGFLNEQYF